These T cell receptor beta chains were read from a single sample in a study of blood T cell repertoires in COVID-19. Produced via immunoSEQ multiplex PCR; TCRdb's table is partial and in-frame only. The sample records 300,000 to 400,000 clones, around nine tenths being singletons. The sample was peripheral blood. The receptor set was obtained from a woman in her seventies with COVID-19, enrolled during active disease. Both conserved end residues are part of each CDR3. D genes are given only for firm matches. Size tells how often a clone was seen (once, few, many) or the class of an expanded clone, and some rows leave it out.

clone_size,d_call,j_call,v_call,cdr3_aa,cdr3_nt
-,TRBD1,TRBJ1-2,TRBV9,CASSVGGTGDGYTF,TGTGCCAGCAGCGTAGGTGGGACAGGGGATGGCTACACCTTC
-,TRBD1,TRBJ1-4,TRBV7-8,CASSFYRGSNEKLFF,TGTGCCAGCAGCTTCTACAGGGGGTCTAATGAAAAACTGTTTTTT
-,-,TRBJ1-2,TRBV2,CASSQGLTNYGYTF,TGTGCCAGCAGTCAGGGGCTAACTAACTATGGCTACACCTTC
-,TRBD1,TRBJ2-1,TRBV12-5,CASGAGTGVYNEQFF,TGTGCTAGTGGCGCCGGGACAGGGGTCTACAATGAGCAGTTCTTC
-,TRBD2,TRBJ2-3,TRBV18,CASSVLAGATDTQYF,TGTGCCAGCTCAGTTCTAGCGGGGGCAACAGATACGCAGTATTTT
-,-,TRBJ1-3,TRBV27,CASSPRPGNTIYF,TGTGCCAGCAGCCCTCGCCCTGGCAACACCATATATTTT
-,-,TRBJ2-2,TRBV9,CASSVTGLADTGELFF,TGTGCCAGCAGCGTAACTGGTCTAGCAGACACCGGGGAGCTGTTTTTT
-,-,TRBJ1-2,TRBV2,CASSDGRGLGYGYTF,TGTGCCAGCAGTGACGGCAGGGGTCTGGGGTATGGCTACACCTTC
once,-,TRBJ1-2,TRBV28,CASSSTGVYGYTF,TGTGCCAGCAGTTCGACAGGAGTGTATGGCTACACCTTC
-,-,TRBJ1-1,TRBV29-1,CSVTHKLLNTEAFF,TGCAGCGTGACACACAAATTACTGAACACTGAAGCTTTCTTT
-,TRBD1,TRBJ1-2,TRBV6-5,CASRETGTYGYTF,TGTGCCAGCAGGGAGACAGGGACCTATGGCTACACCTTC
-,-,TRBJ1-1,TRBV7-9,CASSSASRVHTEAFF,TGTGCCAGCAGCTCTGCTTCGAGGGTACACACTGAAGCTTTCTTT
-,-,TRBJ1-2,TRBV3-1/TRBV3-2,CASSTGTTNYGYTF,TGTGCCAGCAGTACCGGGACAACTAACTATGGCTACACCTTC